This T cell receptor (beta chain) was identified in a study of T cells in Graves' hyperthyroidism and ophthalmopathy (dated by TCRdb to the late 2010s). For context, the study as a whole: Peripheral blood samples were taken at initial diagnosis, before any treatment was given. TCR V-J signatures able to tell the groups apart were searched for in a discovery cohort of around 95 patients, of whom about 40 had Graves' ophthalmopathy and about 60 had stable Graves' hyperthyroidism. Prospective prediction of ophthalmopathy was tested in an independent validation cohort of 18 to 20 hyperthyroidism patients and some 17 patients who later progressed to ophthalmopathy. The 100 discovery patients were randomly split 7:3 into training and test sets. Thyroid tissue and blood T-cell repertoires from six Graves' hyperthyroidism patients were also compared in the study. After sampling, hyperthyroidism patients received methimazole starting at 30 mg daily, and ophthalmopathy patients received high-dose intravenous methylprednisolone. According to the paper, TCR Vbeta CDR3 sequencing was carried out on 120 to 150 peripheral blood samples, which came from fewer than 50 ophthalmopathy, 80 or so hyperthyroidism and some 17 progressor patients.

General study outcomes and caveats: In validation, progression to ophthalmopathy was predicted by the model with around 70% sensitivity and 72.22% specificity, a median of 6.5 months before onset. Most expanded thyroid clonotypes (frequency above 0.001) were also found in blood, which suggests that blood repertoires may mirror thyroid immune responses. Sample size was not statistically predetermined, and blinding of investigators to group allocation was not performed. A model built on a 13 V-J signature distinguished ophthalmopathy from stable hyperthyroidism, reaching 85% to 90% sensitivity and about 81% specificity in cross-validation and 80%/75% in testing.

This clonotype was counted ten times or more. Its antigen remains undetermined. No base qualities exist here, and no much larger clone lies one base off it. From V the trimming removes 4 bases and from J it removes 6 bases, while the gene matches leave 4 bases of the junction unaccounted for. CDR1 and CDR2 are drawn from the germline V gene: SGHRS, YFSETQ. Counted from cysteine to phenylalanine, this CDR3 has 15 amino acids. The DNA shown is the 45-base CDR3, in frame from base 1. Stable Graves' hyperthyroidism was defined as no progression to ophthalmopathy during 18 months of follow-up. Hyperthyroidism patients were aged 18 to 65 years and newly diagnosed, with disease duration of less than 2 months. The study excluded patients with uncontrolled infections, other autoimmune diseases, pregnancy or lactation. Diagnoses were established on the basis of clinical symptoms, serum thyroxine and TRAb, thyroid ultrasound, and orbital computed tomography. PBMCs were separated from about 10 ml of fresh peripheral blood using Ficoll-Paque density gradient centrifugation. Total RNA was extracted with Trizol reagent, and quality was checked on an Agilent 2100 Bioanalyzer.

TCR beta CDR3 regions were amplified from RNA transcripts. The TCR CDR3 was subjected to a first round of RT-PCR using the HTBI primer set and the Qiagen OneStep RT-PCR kit. Libraries were constructed in a second round of multiplex PCR, after which size selection and purification were carried out. Sequencing of the libraries was done on an Illumina HiSeq2000 using paired-end 100 bp reads. Under the source paper's analysis protocol: Raw data were processed with SOAPnuke, discarding reads with adapters, uncalled bases, mean Phred below 15, or no exact constant-primer or identifier match. High-quality paired reads were merged using COPE v1.2.5, and each unique nucleotide sequence was defined as a clonotype. Clonotypes were aligned to IMGT TRBV, TRBD and TRBJ reference segments using MiTCR v1.1. The analysis was restricted to V-J combinations with a frequency above 0.0001, which together covered about 99% of the repertoires. A TCS score was defined as the ratio of F50 (clonal expansion) to E x V (chaos), with BLOSUM62-based TCRdist applied between CDR3 peptides within each V-J. Welch's t-statistics and random forest reduced fewer than 600 V-J features to roughly 13, which were used in a naive Bayes classifier (R e1071). Starting from the raw public reads, TCRdb applied fastp trimming at Q25, assembled clones with MiXCR and retained in-frame beta chains. Each record represents a unique CDR3 protein, reported with the most common genes and DNA among its rows. The V and J calls were determined by TCRdb, not by the authors. The sample has 340,000 or so distinct CDR3 sequences on record, roughly a fifth of them singletons. The ten largest clones represent under 55% of the sample.

The sequence joins TRBV5-1 to TRBJ2-1; 13 middle bases align to TRBD2. The sequencing input was blood. The clonotype was recovered from a woman in her forties or fifties with Graves' hyperthyroidism. The CDR3 in this case is CASSPRLAGGNEQFF. The DNA is TGCGCCAGCAGCCCAAGACTAGCGGGAGGCAATGAGCAGTTCTTC.